The next 31 T cell receptor beta chains were all read from a single sample in a study of cytomegalovirus exposure and HLA in healthy donors. Amplification used 60 Vbeta primers and 13 Jbeta primers. Produced via immunoSEQ multiplex PCR; TCRdb's table is partial and in-frame only. The profile shows approximately 160,000 clones, about 84% of them singletons. The material sequenced was PBMCs. Receptors were obtained from a man aged 45-65 years in good health and CMV-seropositive.

A single count supports this clone. J is TRBJ2-1 and V is TRBV11-2; possible D gene TRBD1, 6 bases. Germline CDR1 reads SGHAT; CDR2 reads FQNNGV. Between the trimmed V and J ends, which lost 4 bases and 9 bases, there was a span of 16 bases. The CDR3 covers 14 residues. In DNA form, the CDR3 reads TGTGCCAGCAGCTCACAGGGTCCCCCAAGTGAGCAGTTCTTC. The encoded protein is CASSSQGPPSEQFF.

The chain is built from TRBV7-3 and TRBJ2-1; 10 positions match TRBD2. The V gene end was trimmed by 5 bases and the J gene end by 6 bases; junction bases not matched to a gene: 4. CDR3 length: 14 residues. Germline CDR1 and CDR2: SGHTA and FQGTGA. This CDR3 reads CASSGSGGTNEQFF. The CDR3 nucleotides are TGTGCCAGCAGCGGTAGCGGGGGGACCAATGAGCAGTTCTTC.

CDR3 region: CASSLGGLASYEQYF. The CDR3 coding sequence is TGTGCCAGCAGCTTAGGGGGACTAGCGAGTTACGAGCAGTACTTC. The chain has TRBV13 and TRBJ2-7, with 10 positions matching TRBD2. Looked up from germline, CDR1 is PRHDT and CDR2 is FYEKMQ (reference sequence). This CDR3 contains 15 residues. Trimming at V came to 0 bases and at J to 4 bases, leaving 3 bases not matched to a gene.

V usage is TRBV7-2 and J usage is TRBJ2-2; D is unclear. The CDR3 loop spans 13 amino acids. CDR1 SGHTA and CDR2 FQGNSA come from the germline V gene. The V and J ends lost 0 bases and 8 bases respectively, with 7 bases between them. The CDR3 bases are TGTGCCAGCAGCTTAGCTCCCCCGGGGGAGCTGTTTTTT. It translates to CASSLAPPGELFF.

The chain couples TRBV4-3 to TRBJ1-2, with D unresolved. V was cut by 0 bases and J by 7 bases, with 15 bases left in between. Germline CDR1 and CDR2: LGHNA and YSLEER. The CDR3 covers 15 residues. The CDR3 region is CASSQERGFGSGYTF. CDR3 in DNA: TGCGCCAGCAGCCAAGAACGGGGTTTCGGAAGTGGCTACACCTTC.

The gene calls are TRBV7-8 and TRBJ2-7; tentative D call: TRBD2 (5 bases). Germline lookup yields CDR1 SGHVS and CDR2 FQNEAQ. Trimming pared 0 bases from V and 2 bases from J, leaving 5 bases between. The CDR3 has 13 amino acids. In DNA form, the CDR3 reads TGTGCCAGCAGCTTAGCGGGAGCCTACGAGCAGTACTTC. This sequence encodes CASSLAGAYEQYF.

This chain connects TRBV20-1 to TRBJ2-7; D gene ambiguous. V gave up 0 bases and J gave up 9 bases, with 9 bases separating them. CDR1 and CDR2 from the germline V gene are DFQATT and SNEGSKA (reference sequence). This CDR3 spans 11 amino acids. This chain's CDR3 is CSARDQAPQYF. The CDR3 region has the DNA TGCAGTGCTAGAGATCAGGCCCCGCAGTACTTC.

This chain uses TRBV5-1 with TRBJ2-1, with 7 bases that match TRBD2. The CDR3 length is 14 residues. The germline CDR1 and CDR2 sequences are SGHRS and YFSETQ. The J segment lost 2 bases and the V segment lost 1 base, leaving 0 bases of the junction unmatched. The CDR3 coding sequence is TGCGCCAGCAGCTTGACTAGCGCCTACAATGAGCAGTTCTTC. It translates to CASSLTSAYNEQFF.

This clone has only one observation. V gene TRBV5-4 combines with J gene TRBJ2-1; D possibly corresponds to TRBD1 (6 bases). Trimming shortened V by 0 bases and J by 10 bases, and 14 bases separated the two germline ends. There are 14 residues in the CDR3. CDR1 SGHNT and CDR2 YYREEE come from the germline V gene (reference sequence). The CDR3 here is CASSLDQGPREQFF. The CDR3 DNA reads TGTGCCAGCAGCTTGGATCAGGGGCCACGGGAGCAGTTCTTC.

A remark on this clone: Other DNA sequences in the same sample also yield this CDR3. CDR3 amino acids: CATSRDPGGNQPQHF. DNA of the CDR3: TGTGCCACCAGCAGAGATCCAGGGGGCAATCAGCCCCAGCATTTT. The V gene is TRBV15, the J gene TRBJ1-5; TRBD1 is a possible D gene (6 bases). Germline assignment: CDR1 LNHNV and CDR2 YYDKDF (reference sequence). Trimming removed 0 bases from V and 2 bases from J, with 8 bases in between. The CDR3 length is 15 residues.

This clone was detected a few times. The genes are TRBV7-6 and TRBJ1-4, with D uncertain. The CDR3 consists of 15 residues. The V end was cut by 4 bases, the J end by 0 bases, with 9 bases between. Germline V gives CDR1 SGHVS, CDR2 FNYEAQ. CDR3 loop: CASSSRGATNEKLFF. In DNA form, the CDR3 reads TGTGCCAGCAGCTCCCGCGGGGCAACTAATGAAAAACTGTTTTTT.

V and J are TRBV9 and TRBJ2-2; D not resolved. CDR1 and CDR2 from the germline V gene are SGDLS and YYNGEE. V lost 0 bases and J lost 9, with 9 bases in between. The CDR3 totals 13 residues. The CDR3 spells CASSVVPARELFF. CDR3 nucleotide sequence: TGTGCCAGCAGCGTAGTGCCAGCGCGGGAGCTGTTTTTT.

The chain has TRBV5-1 and TRBJ2-7; TRBD1 matches 9 bases. The germline CDR1 and CDR2 sequences are SGHRS and YFSETQ. The junction had 5 bases not matched to a gene; V was cut back by 2 bases and J by 2 bases. The CDR3 consists of 15 residues. The CDR3 DNA sequence: TGCGCCAGCAGCTTCCGACAGGGGGGGACCTACGAGCAGTACTTC. Translation gives CASSFRQGGTYEQYF. Full variable domain (missing parts from reference TRBV5-1 and TRBJ2-7): KAGVTQTPRYLIKTRGQQVTLSCSPISGHRSVSWYQQTPGQGLQFLFEYFSETQRNKGNFPGRFSGRQFSNSRSEMNVSTLELGDSALYLCASSFRQGGTYEQYFGPGTRLTVT.

This clone occurred a few times. The chain uses TRBV10-3 and TRBJ2-7; 9 bases are a match to TRBD1. Germline CDR1 ENHRY, CDR2 SYGVKD. This CDR3 contains 13 residues. The junction had 1 base not matched to a gene; V was cut back by 1 base and J by 6 bases. The CDR3 DNA follows: TGTGCCATCAGTGAGTACAGGGGGCGCGAGCAGTACTTC. Its translation is CAISEYRGREQYF.

This clone turned up a few times. V usage is TRBV7-2 and J usage is TRBJ1-2; D is possibly TRBD1 (6 bases). V lost 5 bases, J lost 2 bases, and 12 bases lay in between. Germline V gene data show CDR1 as SGHTA and CDR2 as FQGNSA. This CDR3 contains 14 residues. The CDR3, as DNA: TGTGCCAGCAGCGCCGGGACACGCAACTATGGCTACACCTTC. Translation gives CASSAGTRNYGYTF.

The J gene is TRBJ1-2, the V gene TRBV27; 7 bases are shared with TRBD1. The CDR3 has 15 amino acids. Germline V CDR1 and CDR2: MNHEY, SMNVEV (reference sequence). V gave up 2 bases and J gave up 5 bases; unmatched junction bases: 8. Here the CDR3 DNA reads TGTGCCAGCAGTTTAGGGGGCAGGGGGTCATATGGCTACACCTTC. Translating gives CASSLGGRGSYGYTF.

The chain couples TRBV2 to TRBJ2-5; possible D gene TRBD2, 5 bases. Trimming took off 0 bases at V and 1 base at J, with 12 bases between the two ends. From germline, CDR1 is SNHLY and CDR2 FYNNEI. The CDR3 has 16 amino acids. The CDR3 sequence: CASSEAAAGLQETQYF. CDR3 nucleotides: TGTGCCAGCAGTGAAGCGGCGGCGGGCCTCCAAGAGACCCAGTACTTC.

V usage is TRBV9 and J usage is TRBJ2-1; 8 bases are shared with TRBD2. Germline V lookup: CDR1 SGDLS, CDR2 YYNGEE. V was pared by 4 bases and J by 7 bases, with 10 bases of the junction left unmatched. The CDR3 contains 15 residues. CDR3: CASSLSGVGENEQFF. The CDR3 DNA is TGTGCCAGCAGCCTTAGCGGGGTAGGGGAAAATGAGCAGTTCTTC. The entire variable domain, with the rest obtained from reference TRBV9 and TRBJ2-1, is as follows: DSGVTQTPKHLITATGQRVTLRCSPRSGDLSVYWYQQSLDQGLQFLIQYYNGEERAKGNILERFSAQQFPDLHSELNLSSLELGDSALYFCASSLSGVGENEQFFGPGTRLTVL.

The CDR3 DNA reads as TGTGCCACCAGCAGAGGGCGAGTAACAGGGGGCACCACCTTGAACACCGGGGAGCTGTTTTTT. Translation gives CATSRGRVTGGTTLNTGELFF. The chain combines TRBV15 with TRBJ2-2, with 9 bases fitting TRBD1. CDR3 length: 21 amino acids. V lost 1 base to trimming and J lost 1 base; unmatched junction nucleotides: 16. Germline-derived CDR1 and CDR2 are LNHNV and YYDKDF (reference sequence).

This clone came up a few times. The V call is TRBV9, the J call TRBJ2-1; no reliable D call. V lost 0 bases and J 4 bases, leaving 11 bases between the germline ends. The germline gives CDR1 SGDLS, CDR2 YYNGEE. The CDR3 has 15 amino acids. CDR3 sequence reads: CASSVEFRGYNEQFF. In nucleotides, the CDR3 is TGTGCCAGCAGCGTAGAATTCAGAGGATACAATGAGCAGTTCTTC.

This clone was picked up a small number of times. The genes are TRBV6-5 and TRBJ2-1, with 8 nucleotides matching TRBD2. This CDR3 has 14 residues. Germline assignment: CDR1 MNHEY and CDR2 SVGAGI. V shed 7 bases, J shed 7 bases, and the junction held 9 bases outside the gene matches. This CDR3 reads CASKNGGAGNEQFF. The DNA of the CDR3 is TGTGCCAGCAAAAACGGGGGGGCCGGGAATGAGCAGTTCTTC.

The V gene is TRBV4-2, the J gene TRBJ2-3, with D possibly being TRBD1 (6 bases). The CDR3 contains 15 residues. The V end was cut by 4 bases, the J end by 1 base, with 12 bases between. CDR1 is LGHNA, CDR2 YNFKEQ, per germline. CDR3 amino acids: CASSLDRSRTDTQYF. CDR3 bases: TGTGCCAGCAGCCTCGACAGGTCCCGCACAGATACGCAGTATTTT.

This chain links TRBV19 with TRBJ1-2, with 8 positions matching TRBD1. There are 15 residues in the CDR3. Trimming removed 6 bases from V and 6 bases from J; junction bases left unmatched: 12. Germline values: CDR1 LNHDA, CDR2 SQIVND (reference sequence). The CDR3, as DNA: TGTGCCAGTAGGGAAGAGACAGGGGTCAAGGATGGCTACACCTTC. Amino acid sequence: CASREETGVKDGYTF.

V is TRBV28 and J is TRBJ1-1; no definite D call. With 5 bases removed from V and 2 bases from J, the gap between germline ends came to 15 bases. This CDR3 has 15 amino acids. Germline V gene lookup returns CDR1 MDHEN and CDR2 SYDVKM. The CDR3 nucleotides are TGTGCCAGCAGTCCCGCGGGCCGCTCCAACACTGAAGCTTTCTTT. This codes for CASSPAGRSNTEAFF.

The chain is built from TRBV28 and TRBJ2-5; TRBD1 is a possible D gene (6 bases). There are 16 residues in the CDR3. Germline CDR1 and CDR2: MDHEN and SYDVKM. V shed 6 bases and J shed 5 bases, with 22 bases lying between them. CDR3 in DNA: TGTGCCAGCAGATCCCCCGGGACACTAGGCAGGGAGACCCAGTACTTC. Residues: CASRSPGTLGRETQYF.

This chain uses TRBV9 with TRBJ2-1; the D gene is possibly TRBD2 (7 bases). The CDR3 spans 14 residues. CDR1 is SGDLS, CDR2 YYNGEE, per germline. V lost 3 bases and J lost 9, with 16 bases in between. The CDR3 region has the DNA TGTGCCAGCAGCGCAGCTCAGGGAGGGGGTGAGCAGTTCTTC. Translated, it gives CASSAAQGGGEQFF.

The chain uses TRBV29-1 and TRBJ2-3; TRBD1 agrees at 9 bases. Per the germline V gene, CDR1 is SQVTM and CDR2 is ANQGSEA. V lost 6 bases to trimming and J lost 0 bases; unmatched junction nucleotides: 4. The CDR3 consists of 14 residues. The chain's CDR3 is CSVGQGTSTDTQYF. Here the CDR3 DNA reads TGCAGCGTCGGACAGGGGACCAGCACAGATACGCAGTATTTT.

The chain couples TRBV27 to TRBJ2-7, with 9 bases aligning to TRBD1. Germline-derived CDR1 and CDR2 are MNHEY and SMNVEV (reference sequence). Germline trimming cut 6 bases from V and 6 bases from J; bases unmatched to any gene: 12. This CDR3 contains 15 residues. The CDR3 nucleotides are TGTGCCAGCAGGCATCGGGGACAGGGATGGAGCGAGCAGTACTTC. Amino acids: CASRHRGQGWSEQYF.

This clone was recorded only once. Other DNA sequences in this sample translate to the same CDR3. This chain uses TRBV6-1 with TRBJ2-7; TRBD2 matches 7 bases. This CDR3 has 16 amino acids. V dropped 4 bases and J dropped 3; count of bases not matched to a gene: 12. Germline-derived CDR1 and CDR2 are MNHNS and SASEGT. Here the CDR3 reads CASSAVGEGVFYEQYF. CDR3 sequence (DNA): TGTGCCAGCAGTGCTGTCGGGGAGGGAGTCTTCTACGAGCAGTACTTC.

This sequence joins TRBV7-9 and TRBJ2-5; TRBD2 matches at 8 bases. The CDR3 is made up of 16 amino acids. Unmatched junction bases numbered 8, after V lost 5 bases and J lost 0 bases. Germline assignment: CDR1 SEHNR and CDR2 FQNEAQ (reference sequence). The CDR3 reads CASSLIVREDQETQYF. CDR3 in DNA: TGTGCCAGCAGCCTAATAGTGCGGGAGGACCAAGAGACCCAGTACTTC.

The chain couples TRBV7-9 to TRBJ2-3, with D perhaps matching TRBD1 (5 bases). The CDR3 has 12 residues. Deletions cut 6 bases from V and 6 bases from J, with 10 bases between. CDR1 SEHNR and CDR2 FQNEAQ come from the germline V gene (reference sequence). The CDR3 sequence is CASSSTADTQYF. In nucleotides, the CDR3 is TGTGCCAGCAGTTCGACAGCGGATACGCAGTATTTT.